The 18 T cell receptor beta chains below all came from one sample that was sequenced in a study of CD8 T cells in Susac syndrome. Random hexamers were used to reverse transcribe the RNA input (about 0.45 to 1 ug). Each CDR3 protein is one row after TCRdb ran MiXCR on the immunoSEQ multiplex PCR reads. In the table there are around 79,000 distinct CDR3 sequences, roughly 94% of which are singletons. Sequenced sample: CD8+ T cells from PBMCs. The receptors derive from a human donor with Susac syndrome.

V usage is TRBV28 and J usage is TRBJ2-5; 7 positions agree with TRBD2. J lost 5 bases, V lost 5 bases, and 11 bases had no gene match. The CDR3 length is 15 residues. Germline V lookup: CDR1 MDHEN, CDR2 SYDVKM. This CDR3 is CASSPNRDGGETQYF. The CDR3 DNA reads TGTGCCAGCAGTCCTAACCGGGACGGGGGGGAGACCCAGTACTTC.

V and J are TRBV15 and TRBJ1-5, with TRBD1 matching 7 bases. V trimming: 4 bases; J trimming: 2 bases; junction bases outside the gene matches: 8. This CDR3 region has 16 residues. From germline, CDR1 is LNHNV and CDR2 YYDKDF (reference sequence). The CDR3 bases are TGTGCCACCAGCACCGACAGGGAAGATCGCAATCAGCCCCAGCATTTT. Translated: CATSTDREDRNQPQHF.

The chain has TRBV2 and TRBJ1-5; possible D gene TRBD1, 5 bases. The CDR3 extends over 16 amino acids. The germline CDR1 and CDR2 sequences are SNHLY and FYNNEI. Trimming pared 6 bases from V and 1 base from J, leaving 16 bases between. CDR3 sequence reads: CASRARGEGSNQPQHF. Here the CDR3 DNA reads TGTGCCAGCAGGGCTAGAGGGGAGGGCAGCAATCAGCCCCAGCATTTT.

The chain carries TRBV19 and TRBJ1-5; D ambiguous. Trimming shortened V by 3 bases and J by 5 bases, and 14 bases separated the two germline ends. The CDR3 length is 15 residues. From germline, CDR1 is LNHDA and CDR2 SQIVND (reference sequence). The DNA for the CDR3 is TGTGCCAGTAGTATGTCGGGGTTTTTCGATCAGCCCCAGCATTTT. This gives the protein CASSMSGFFDQPQHF.

The sample holds one count of this clonotype. The chain couples TRBV19 to TRBJ1-1; tentative D call: TRBD1 (5 bases). V was shortened by 3 bases and J by 2 bases, with 16 bases between the two germline ends. Germline assignment: CDR1 LNHDA and CDR2 SQIVND (reference sequence). The CDR3 loop spans 16 amino acids. The CDR3 is CASSITPGRVNTEAFF. The CDR3 nucleotides are TGTGCCAGTAGTATCACCCCAGGCAGGGTAAACACTGAAGCTTTCTTT.

The CDR3 region is CATSTTGTGLFQYF. In DNA form, the CDR3 reads TGTGCCACCAGCACCACCGGGACAGGGCTTTTCCAGTACTTC. The gene calls are TRBV15 and TRBJ2-7; 9 nucleotides match TRBD1. The V gene's germline CDR1 is LNHNV and CDR2 YYDKDF (reference sequence). The CDR3 covers 14 residues. After removal of 4 bases from V and 10 bases from J, the junction contained 11 bases not matched to a gene.

The V and J genes are TRBV9 and TRBJ1-2; D is unclear. V gave up 1 base and J gave up 4 bases, with 5 bases separating them. The CDR3 is made up of 12 amino acids. Germline V gene lookup returns CDR1 SGDLS and CDR2 YYNGEE. The CDR3 protein is CASSVRAYGYTF. CDR3 bases: TGTGCCAGCAGCGTAAGGGCCTATGGCTACACCTTC.

The DNA for the CDR3 is TGCGCCAGCACTGAGGACAGGGGGCCCAAAAACATTCAGTACTTC. As protein: CASTEDRGPKNIQYF. This chain connects TRBV5-1 to TRBJ2-4; 11 nucleotides line up with TRBD1. Trimming cost V 6 bases and J 2 bases; bases outside gene matches: 4. Germline CDR1 is SGHRS and CDR2 is YFSETQ. The CDR3 has 15 amino acids.

V gene TRBV12-3 or TRBV12-4 combines with J gene TRBJ2-3; either TRBD1 or TRBD2 may fit D (5 bases each). This CDR3 has 15 residues. Trimming shortened V by 6 bases and J by 2 bases, and 15 bases separated the two germline ends. As DNA, the CDR3 is TGTGCCAGCAGCTCCCCCTGGGACGCCACAGATACGCAGTATTTT. Protein sequence: CASSSPWDATDTQYF.

The genes are TRBV27 and TRBJ2-7; weak D call: TRBD1 (5 bases). Trimming took off 8 bases at V and 0 bases at J, with 17 bases between the two ends. In germline, CDR1 is MNHEY, CDR2 SMNVEV (reference sequence). The CDR3 sequence is 15 residues long. CDR3 nucleotide sequence: TGTGCCAGCTGTTGCTCTACAGGATCCTCCTACGAGCAGTACTTC. This translates into CASCCSTGSSYEQYF.

The chain links TRBV7-2 to TRBJ2-5, with D possibly TRBD1 on 5 matching bases. The CDR3 contains 15 residues. Germline CDR1 SGHTA, CDR2 FQGNSA. The germline V and J ends were trimmed by 6 bases and 3 bases, with 17 bases remaining between them. The CDR3: CASSLKGYTKETQYF. CDR3 DNA sequence: TGTGCCAGCAGTTTAAAGGGGTACACCAAAGAGACCCAGTACTTC.

The chain employs TRBV7-3 and TRBJ2-4; 9 positions agree with TRBD1. The CDR3 sequence is 12 residues long. Germline CDR1 SGHTA, CDR2 FQGTGA. With 10 bases clipped from V and 7 bases from J, the junction kept 5 bases outside the gene matches. The CDR3 here is CANRGRGNIQYF. In nucleotides, the CDR3 is TGTGCCAACAGGGGGCGCGGGAACATTCAGTACTTC.

The chain combines TRBV27 with TRBJ2-1; no firm D call. The CDR3 covers 12 residues. V lost 2 bases, J lost 6 bases, and 5 bases lay in between. The germline gives CDR1 MNHEY, CDR2 SMNVEV (reference sequence). CDR3 sequence reads: CASSLNRNEQFF. For the CDR3, the DNA is TGTGCCAGCAGTTTAAATCGCAATGAGCAGTTCTTC.

The gene calls are TRBV29-1 and TRBJ1-2; TRBD1 aligns across 9 bases. CDR3 length equals 11 residues. V was pared by 7 bases and J by 6 bases, with 3 bases of the junction left unmatched. Germline V gene data show CDR1 as SQVTM and CDR2 as ANQGSEA. The CDR3 reads CSDGQGNGYTF. CDR3 DNA: TGCAGCGACGGACAGGGGAATGGCTACACCTTC.

This chain connects TRBV7-9 to TRBJ2-1; 11 bases are shared with TRBD2. The V gene end was trimmed by 5 bases and the J gene end by 4 bases; junction bases not matched to a gene: 4. CDR1 SEHNR and CDR2 FQNEAQ come from the germline V gene (reference sequence). The CDR3 is made up of 15 amino acids. CDR3 region: CASSQLAGDYNEQFF. The CDR3 DNA follows: TGTGCCAGCAGCCAACTAGCGGGGGATTACAATGAGCAGTTCTTC.

This chain links TRBV5-6 with TRBJ1-4; 10 bases align to TRBD1. The CDR3 spans 15 residues. The V gene's germline CDR1 is SGHDT and CDR2 YYEEEE. With V trimmed by 1 base and J by 7 bases, 4 bases remained unmatched. CDR3 residues: CASSLYGTGVEKLFF. CDR3 DNA sequence: TGTGCCAGCAGCTTGTATGGGACAGGGGTTGAAAAACTGTTTTTT.

The chain combines TRBV9 with TRBJ2-3, with TRBD2 matching over 7 bases. Per the germline V gene, CDR1 is SGDLS and CDR2 is YYNGEE. Losses at the gene ends were 0 bases for V and 4 bases for J; bases not matched to a gene: 11. The CDR3 consists of 17 residues. The CDR3: CASSVGGSAGSSDTQYF. Here the CDR3 DNA reads TGTGCCAGCAGCGTAGGGGGTTCAGCGGGGAGCTCAGATACGCAGTATTTT. Filled out from reference TRBV9 and TRBJ2-3, the complete variable domain reads DSGVTQTPKHLITATGQRVTLRCSPRSGDLSVYWYQQSLDQGLQFLIQYYNGEERAKGNILERFSAQQFPDLHSELNLSSLELGDSALYFCASSVGGSAGSSDTQYFGPGTRLTVL.

The rearrangement links TRBV6-2 or TRBV6-3 to TRBJ1-5, with D hard to call. Germline values: CDR1 MNHEY, CDR2 SVGEGT. This CDR3 contains 11 residues. Trimming took 6 bases from V and 9 from J, leaving 9 bases between them. CDR3 bases: TGTGCCAGCAGCCTGTATGGGCCCCAGCATTTT. Protein sequence: CASSLYGPQHF.